What follows is one T cell receptor beta chain and its context. This sample was included in a study of blood T cell repertoires in COVID-19. The CDR3 has 9 residues. Germline CDR1 MNHNY, CDR2 SVGAGI (reference sequence). Trimming pared 10 bases from V and 6 bases from J, leaving 4 bases between. Using immunoSEQ multiplex PCR, the repertoire was profiled, and TCRdb retains in-frame clones only, with some absent. The data show about 130,000 clones, about 88% seen once. The sequencing input was peripheral blood. The J gene is TRBJ1-5, the V gene TRBV6-6; D call uncertain. This receptor was identified in a woman older than 75 with acute or convalescent COVID-19. CDR3 region: CATGQPQHF. The CDR3 region has the DNA TGTGCCACGGGTCAGCCCCAGCATTTT.